The entry that follows covers one TCR beta chain sequence. The germline CDR1 and CDR2 sequences are MNHEY and SMNVEV (reference sequence). The CDR3 sequence is 18 residues long. Trimming cost V 5 bases and J 0 bases; bases outside gene matches: 10. Vbeta (60) and Jbeta (13) primers were used in the PCR. This table comes from immunoSEQ multiplex PCR, and its TCRdb copy is limited to in-frame clones, with some not included. The sample consists of about 140,000 clones, approximately 80% of them appearing once. These data come from a study of cytomegalovirus exposure and HLA in healthy donors. There were likely unrecorded immune exposures, though donors were nominally healthy when sampled.

The chain recombines TRBV27 with TRBJ2-1; 10 nucleotides match TRBD2. The TCR was taken from a middle-aged man in good health and CMV-seronegative. The sequenced material came from PBMCs. CDR3 nucleotide sequence: TGTGCCAGCAGTCCCAGCCTCGGACTAGCGGCCTCCTACAATGAGCAGTTCTTC. It is translated as CASSPSLGLAASYNEQFF.